This TCR beta chain was documented in a study of cytomegalovirus exposure and HLA in healthy donors. Germline V gene sequence: CDR1 SEHNR, CDR2 FQNEAQ (reference sequence). Trimming removed 4 bases from V and 1 base from J, with 3 bases in between. The CDR3 covers 12 residues. Primers: 60 Vbeta forward and 13 Jbeta reverse. Profiled with immunoSEQ multiplex PCR; TCRdb holds only in-frame clones, not every one. The sample includes some 140,000 clones, 70% to 80% of them seen just once. Material for sequencing was PBMCs. This sequence joins TRBV7-9 and TRBJ2-3; D gene unclear. This TCR derives from a female donor in good health and CMV-seronegative. The CDR3 sequence is CASSSGTDTQYF. The CDR3 coding sequence is TGTGCCAGCAGCTCAGGCACAGATACGCAGTATTTT.